This is a list of T cell receptor beta chains from one sample in a study of cytomegalovirus exposure and HLA in healthy donors. The protocol was immunoSEQ multiplex PCR, while the TCRdb copy is restricted to in-frame clones and leaves out a portion. The sample includes about 110,000 clones, around 82% seen only once; the top ten take around 3%. Sequencing was performed on PBMCs. The receptors were gathered from a woman younger than 35 in good health and CMV-seronegative. Each CDR3 is given with its conserved first and last residue. The D gene is left open where the match is weak. Not all rows give a size; the values are once, few, many and, for expanded clones, a class.

D	V	size	J	DNA	CDR3
TRBD2	TRBV18	-	TRBJ2-7	TGTGCCAGCTCACAGACTAGCCTCTACGAGCAGTACTTC	CASSQTSLYEQYF
TRBD1	TRBV9	-	TRBJ1-6	TGTGCCAGCAGCGCGTGGTATGGGACAGCGAATTCACCCCTCCACTTT	CASSAWYGTANSPLHF
TRBD1	TRBV6-6	-	TRBJ1-4	TGTGCCAGCAGTCGGACAGGCGAAAAACTGTTTTTT	CASSRTGEKLFF
-	TRBV7-2	few	TRBJ1-6	TGTGCCAGCAGCTTAACCTTACGGGGTTCACCCCTCCACTTT	CASSLTLRGSPLHF
-	TRBV9	-	TRBJ2-5	TGTGCCAGCAGCGTAGAGGCTAGTCAAGAGACCCAGTACTTC	CASSVEASQETQYF
-	TRBV2	-	TRBJ1-5	TGTGCCAGCAGAAGAGGGGGAGGGGGAGATCAGCCCCAGCATTTT	CASRRGGGGDQPQHF
-	TRBV9	once	TRBJ2-5	TGTGCCAGCAGCGCGGGAGACAGGGAAGAGACCCAGTACTTC	CASSAGDREETQYF
-	TRBV7-3	-	TRBJ2-6	TGTGCCAGCAGCTTAAAGAGGAGTTCCTCTGGGGCCAACGTCCTGACTTTC	CASSLKRSSSGANVLTF
-	TRBV6-6	-	TRBJ1-5	TGTGCCAGCAGTTACGGAGGAAGCAATCAGCCCCAGCATTTT	CASSYGGSNQPQHF
-	TRBV13	-	TRBJ1-2	TGTGCCAGCAGCTTAGGAGTGGCAGGACTGGATGGCTACACCTTC	CASSLGVAGLDGYTF
-	TRBV5-1	-	TRBJ2-3	TGCGCCAGCAGCTTGGTTGGCGATACGCAGTATTTT	CASSLVGDTQYF
TRBD1	TRBV5-1	-	TRBJ1-6	TGCGCCAGCAGCTTGGGGGGACAGGGATCAAGCTCCTATAATTCACCCCTCCACTTT	CASSLGGQGSSSYNSPLHF
TRBD1	TRBV10-3	-	TRBJ2-3	TGTGCCATCAGTCGACAGGGAAACACAGATACGCAGTATTTT	CAISRQGNTDTQYF
-	TRBV27	-	TRBJ1-5	TGTGCCAGCAGTACCGCAACAGGCCTGTATAGCAATCAGCCCCAGCATTTT	CASSTATGLYSNQPQHF
TRBD2	TRBV13	-	TRBJ2-1	TGTGCCAGCAGCTTCCGGGGGGGGTCCTACAATGAGCAGTTCTTC	CASSFRGGSYNEQFF
-	TRBV28	once	TRBJ2-2	TGTGCCAGCAGTTCAGGGGACACCGGGGAGCTGTTTTTT	CASSSGDTGELFF
TRBD2	TRBV5-6	once	TRBJ2-1	TGTGCCAGCAGCCCAATGCCTAAGACTAGCGGGGGGGTAAATGAGCAGTTCTTC	CASSPMPKTSGGVNEQFF
-	TRBV7-8	-	TRBJ2-6	TGTGCCAGCAGCCATTCTGGGGCCAACGTCCTGACTTTC	CASSHSGANVLTF
TRBD1	TRBV7-8	-	TRBJ1-1	TGTGCCAGCAGCTTAGCGGACAGGCGATGGGGCACTGAAGCTTTCTTT	CASSLADRRWGTEAFF
-	TRBV5-1	-	TRBJ1-2	TGCGCCAGCAGCACCGAACAGGGACGGGGCTACACCTTC	CASSTEQGRGYTF
-	TRBV6-1	-	TRBJ2-7	TGTGCCAGCAGTGAAAAAGGGACTGTGCTACGAGGGCAGTACTTC	CASSEKGTVLRGQYF
-	TRBV30	-	TRBJ1-1	TGTGCCTGGAGTGTAGGGGTCACTGAAGCTTTCTTT	CAWSVGVTEAFF
-	TRBV25-1	once	TRBJ1-5	TGTGCCAGCAGTCCCTCGGAAGGGGTCAATCAGCCCCAGCATTTT	CASSPSEGVNQPQHF
-	TRBV11-3	-	TRBJ2-2	TGTGCCAGCAGCCCCTCTAGGTTTTCGGGCAGGGACACCGGGGAGCTGTTTTTT	CASSPSRFSGRDTGELFF
-	TRBV27	-	TRBJ1-1	TGTGCCAGCAGCCCAAGTCTTACTCGTATGAACACTGAAGCTTTCTTT	CASSPSLTRMNTEAFF
TRBD1	TRBV30	-	TRBJ1-2	TGTGCCTGGAGTGTAGCAGCTTTAGGGGGCAACTATGGCTACACCTTC	CAWSVAALGGNYGYTF
TRBD2	TRBV10-3	-	TRBJ2-7	TGTGCCATCGGGAGGAATCCCCTAGCGGGGGCCTACGAGCAGTACTTC	CAIGRNPLAGAYEQYF
-	TRBV9	-	TRBJ2-6	TGTGCCAGCAGCCCCCCCGGGACTGACTACTCTGGGGCCAACGTCCTGACTTTC	CASSPPGTDYSGANVLTF
-	TRBV29-1	few	TRBJ1-2	TGCAGCGTTGAAGGCCGAGTCTATGGCTACACCTTC	CSVEGRVYGYTF
-	TRBV21-1	-	TRBJ1-4	TGTGCCAGCACCGGACAGGGTCGGGCAACTAATGAAAAACTGTTTTTT	CASTGQGRATNEKLFF
TRBD2	TRBV9	-	TRBJ2-1	TGTGCCAGCAGCGCCTCTAGCGGGGGGTTCTATGAGCAGTTCTTC	CASSASSGGFYEQFF
-	TRBV5-4	-	TRBJ1-4	TGTGCCAGCAGCGAGGGTGAAACTAATGAAAAACTGTTTTTT	CASSEGETNEKLFF
TRBD2	TRBV2	-	TRBJ2-7	TGTGCCAGCAGTGGGACTAGCGGGGTAGGTGAGCAGTACTTC	CASSGTSGVGEQYF
-	TRBV6-5	few	TRBJ1-1	TGTGCCAGCATGGCAGGGAACACTGAAGCTTTCTTT	CASMAGNTEAFF
-	TRBV28	-	TRBJ2-6	TGTGCCAGCAGTTTAAGTCAGGTTTTCTCCGCTGGGGCCAACGTCCTGACTTTC	CASSLSQVFSAGANVLTF
TRBD2	TRBV18	-	TRBJ2-1	TGTGCCAGCTCACCGGTTAGCGGGGGGACCTACAATGAGCAGTTCTTC	CASSPVSGGTYNEQFF
TRBD2	TRBV5-6	-	TRBJ2-2	TGTGCCAGCAGCTTAAGGCTAGCGGGGGGCCGCGGGGAGCTGTTTTTT	CASSLRLAGGRGELFF
TRBD1	TRBV9	-	TRBJ1-2	TGTGCCAGCAGCTCCCGAAAGGCAGGGGGCGCGGAAGGCTACACCTTC	CASSSRKAGGAEGYTF
-	TRBV6-5	-	TRBJ1-1	TGTGCCAGCAGTTACCAGGTCACTGGTCTGGAAGCTTTCTTT	CASSYQVTGLEAFF
-	TRBV6-1	-	TRBJ2-1	TGTGCCAGCAGCGCCCGGGATAATGAGCAGTTCTTC	CASSARDNEQFF
TRBD2	TRBV29-1	-	TRBJ2-4	TGCAGCGTGGCCGGGACTAGCAAAAACATTCAGTACTTC	CSVAGTSKNIQYF
-	TRBV28	once	TRBJ2-7	TGTGCCAGCAGTTCGGAGGTCGGGGGACGCTACGAGCAGTACTTC	CASSSEVGGRYEQYF
TRBD1	TRBV29-1	-	TRBJ1-1	TGCAGCGTTGAAGGGGGACAGGGGGTCACTGAAGCTTTCTTT	CSVEGGQGVTEAFF
-	TRBV7-9	-	TRBJ2-3	TGTGCCAGCAGTCACGTAAGGGAGAGCACAGATACGCAGTATTTT	CASSHVRESTDTQYF
-	TRBV5-4	few	TRBJ1-1	TGTGCCAGCAGCCTGGACATCAACACTGAAGCTTTCTTT	CASSLDINTEAFF
-	TRBV5-1	few	TRBJ1-6	TGCGCCAGCAGCTCCGGAGGCGATTCACCCCTCCACTTT	CASSSGGDSPLHF
-	TRBV28	-	TRBJ1-6	TGTGCCAGCAGTTCCCCTCAGGGATTCTATAATTCACCCCTCCACTTT	CASSSPQGFYNSPLHF
TRBD1	TRBV6-6	-	TRBJ2-2	TGTGCCAGCAGTTCCCCCGACAGGGCGGGCACCGGGGAGCTGTTTTTT	CASSSPDRAGTGELFF
TRBD2	TRBV28	-	TRBJ2-5	TGTGCCAGCAGTTTACTAGCGGGGGGCGAGACCCAGTACTTC	CASSLLAGGETQYF
-	TRBV19	-	TRBJ1-2	TGTGCCAGTACTTCACAGGGAGGGGGCTACACCTTC	CASTSQGGGYTF